The next 30 T cell receptor beta chains were all read from a single sample in a study of blood T cell repertoires in COVID-19. Repertoires were generated with immunoSEQ multiplex PCR, while TCRdb's copy carries only in-frame clones and drops some. The sample includes some 80,000 clones, around 84% of them seen just once. The sequenced sample was peripheral blood. The receptors come from a human donor in a cohort sampled during active COVID-19.

The genes are TRBV7-8 and TRBJ1-1; 7 positions agree with TRBD1. The germline V gene encodes CDR1 SGHVS and CDR2 FQNEAQ. The CDR3 loop spans 15 amino acids. V lost 5 bases, J lost 1 base, and 7 bases stayed unmatched. The CDR3: CASSPPGQPNTEAFF. The CDR3, as DNA: TGTGCCAGCAGCCCCCCGGGACAGCCGAACACTGAAGCTTTCTTT.

The CDR3 reads CASRTAEGSPLHF. CDR3 sequence (DNA): TGTGCCAGCAGGACCGCCGAGGGTTCACCCCTCCACTTT. The chain recombines TRBV6-5 with TRBJ1-6; D ambiguous. CDR3 length: 13 amino acids. Germline CDR1 MNHEY, CDR2 SVGAGI. V dropped 6 bases and J dropped 9 bases, with 12 bases sitting between them.

This clone was observed a single time. The chain is built from TRBV5-1 and TRBJ1-1; TRBD1 matches 10 bases. This CDR3 contains 15 residues. The germline V gene encodes CDR1 SGHRS and CDR2 YFSETQ. The ends lost 3 bases at V and 5 bases at J; junction bases unmatched: 7. CDR3 region: CASSSGQGGLTEAFF. CDR3 sequence (DNA): TGCGCCAGCAGCTCCGGACAGGGGGGGTTAACTGAAGCTTTCTTT.

This clone has more than one count but fewer than ten. The chain couples TRBV5-1 to TRBJ1-6, with TRBD1 as a possible D gene (5 bases). The CDR3 covers 15 residues. CDR1 is SGHRS and CDR2 is YFSETQ in the germline V gene. Trimming left V 0 bases short and J 5 bases short, with 9 bases between. The CDR3 is CASSLVQGDNSPLHF. DNA for the CDR3: TGCGCCAGCAGCTTGGTCCAAGGGGATAATTCACCCCTCCACTTT.

The J gene is TRBJ2-6, the V gene TRBV19; D gene unclear. The CDR3 spans 16 residues. Germline V gene sequence: CDR1 LNHDA, CDR2 SQIVND (reference sequence). Trimming shortened V by 3 bases and J by 1 base, and 10 bases separated the two germline ends. This CDR3 is CASSIGVRSGANVLTF. In DNA form, the CDR3 reads TGTGCCAGTAGTATCGGTGTCCGGTCTGGGGCCAACGTCCTGACTTTC.

This chain joins TRBV5-1 and TRBJ2-3, with 16 bases that match TRBD2. Germline V gene lookup returns CDR1 SGHRS and CDR2 YFSETQ. V gave up 4 bases and J gave up 1 base; unmatched junction bases: 6. This CDR3 is 18 amino acids long. The CDR3 protein is CASSLGLAGGPRTDTQYF. CDR3 coding DNA: TGCGCCAGCAGCCTGGGACTAGCGGGAGGGCCGCGCACAGATACGCAGTATTTT.

The chain links TRBV5-4 to TRBJ1-1; D ambiguous. Germline assignment: CDR1 SGHNT and CDR2 YYREEE (reference sequence). V lost 6 bases and J lost 1, with 16 bases in between. The CDR3 has 15 residues. CDR3 nucleotide sequence: TGTGCCAGCACTCCCTCCGGTCTGAAGAACACTGAAGCTTTCTTT. It specifies CASTPSGLKNTEAFF.

The J gene is TRBJ1-5, the V gene TRBV2; 11 nucleotides line up with TRBD1. Germline V gene sequence: CDR1 SNHLY, CDR2 FYNNEI. The length of the CDR3 is 15 residues. The junction had 8 bases not matched to a gene; V was cut back by 7 bases and J by 6 bases. CDR3: CASKGTGGQVQPQHF. The CDR3 coding sequence is TGTGCCAGCAAGGGGACAGGGGGTCAGGTTCAGCCCCAGCATTTT.

The V gene is TRBV7-6, the J gene TRBJ2-7, with a possible D match to TRBD1 (5 bases). This CDR3 has 12 residues. The ends were cut back, 4 bases at V and 3 bases at J, with 7 bases in the middle. Germline lookup yields CDR1 SGHVS and CDR2 FNYEAQ. CDR3 nucleotide sequence: TGTGCCAGCAGCTCCCAGGGCTACGAGCAGTACTTC. Protein sequence: CASSSQGYEQYF.

This rearrangement joins TRBV11-2 to TRBJ2-7; tentatively, D is TRBD2 (5 bases). Trimming pared 3 bases from V and 2 bases from J, leaving 8 bases between. This CDR3 region has 13 residues. Per the germline V gene, CDR1 is SGHAT and CDR2 is FQNNGV. This chain's CDR3 is CASSLGDPYEQYF. In DNA, the CDR3 is TGTGCCAGCAGCTTGGGAGACCCCTACGAGCAGTACTTC.

The chain couples TRBV13 to TRBJ2-3; no clear D gene. Germline V gene lookup returns CDR1 PRHDT and CDR2 FYEKMQ (reference sequence). The CDR3 length is 15 residues. V shed 5 bases and J shed 2 bases, with 14 bases lying between them. CDR3 region: CASSPLANPTDTQYF. CDR3 coding DNA: TGTGCCAGCAGCCCCCTCGCGAATCCCACAGATACGCAGTATTTT.

The chain has TRBV28 and TRBJ2-5, with TRBD2 matching 16 bases. The V and J ends lost 10 bases and 5 bases, in that order; junction bases with no gene match: 7. The CDR3 is made up of 15 amino acids. Germline-derived CDR1 and CDR2 are MDHEN and SYDVKM. CDR3 sequence reads: CATGTSGRAWETQYF. The CDR3, as DNA: TGTGCCACCGGGACTAGCGGGAGGGCCTGGGAGACCCAGTACTTC.

The chain couples TRBV7-9 to TRBJ2-1, with D possibly TRBD2 on 6 matching bases. V was cut by 4 bases and J by 5 bases, with 9 bases left in between. Germline V gene lookup returns CDR1 SEHNR and CDR2 FQNEAQ (reference sequence). The CDR3 totals 13 residues. CDR3 DNA sequence: TGTGCCAGCAGCTGGAGGGGAAACAATGAGCAGTTCTTC. The encoded protein is CASSWRGNNEQFF.

The V call is TRBV19, the J call TRBJ1-1; 7 bases line up with TRBD1. Germline assignment: CDR1 LNHDA and CDR2 SQIVND (reference sequence). This CDR3 is built from 14 residues. Germline trimming cut 7 bases from V and 3 bases from J; bases unmatched to any gene: 8. The CDR3 DNA reads TGTGCCAGTATAAAGACAGGGACCCACACTGAAGCTTTCTTT. It specifies CASIKTGTHTEAFF. The full variable domain, in which reference TRBV19 and TRBJ1-1 provide the parts outside the CDR3, is DGGITQSPKYLFRKEGQNVTLSCEQNLNHDAMYWYRQDPGQGLRLIYYSQIVNDFQKGDIAEGYSVSREKKESFPLTVTSAQKNPTAFYLCASIKTGTHTEAFFGQGTRLTVV.

The chain combines TRBV11-2 with TRBJ1-1; TRBD1 might be the D (5 bases). The germline CDR1 and CDR2 sequences are SGHAT and FQNNGV. Trimming left V 1 base short and J 3 bases short, with 12 bases between. The CDR3 loop spans 15 amino acids. CDR3 region: CASSLATGWDTEAFF. The CDR3 DNA reads as TGTGCCAGCAGCTTAGCTACAGGATGGGACACTGAAGCTTTCTTT.

The chain uses TRBV28 and TRBJ1-2; TRBD1 might be the D (6 bases). Germline CDR1 MDHEN, CDR2 SYDVKM. This CDR3 is 15 amino acids long. V dropped 6 bases and J dropped 7 bases, with 21 bases sitting between them. The CDR3 is CASRPVDSHFFGYTF. CDR3 nucleotide sequence: TGTGCCAGCAGACCCGTGGACAGTCATTTCTTTGGCTACACCTTC.

The rearrangement joins TRBV12-3 or TRBV12-4 to TRBJ2-7, with D possibly matching TRBD1 (5 bases). The V end lost 4 bases, the J end lost 1 base, and 8 bases lay between the germline ends. The CDR3 contains 13 residues. CDR3 DNA: TGTGCCAGCAGTTATCAGGGATCCTACGAGCAGTACTTC. It yields the protein CASSYQGSYEQYF.

The chain recombines TRBV3-1 (or the pseudogene TRBV3-2) with TRBJ1-2, with a weak D call TRBD1 (5 bases). V lost 1 base, J lost 7 bases, and 7 bases lay in between. Per germline, CDR1 LGHDT and CDR2 YNNKEL (reference sequence). The CDR3 is 12 residues long. CDR3 residues: CASSQADSGYTF. CDR3 nucleotides: TGTGCCAGCAGCCAAGCTGACAGTGGCTACACCTTC.

V gene TRBV6-1 combines with J gene TRBJ2-7; weak D call: TRBD1 (5 bases). The V and J ends lost 1 base and 5 bases respectively, with 15 bases between them. The CDR3 has 15 amino acids. Germline assignment: CDR1 MNHNS and CDR2 SASEGT. This CDR3 is CASSEEGLVRNEQYF. Here the CDR3 DNA reads TGTGCCAGCAGTGAAGAGGGGCTAGTAAGGAACGAGCAGTACTTC.

The chain uses TRBV28 and TRBJ1-6, with 8 bases that match TRBD1. The V gene end was trimmed by 4 bases and the J gene end by 8 bases; junction bases not matched to a gene: 4. The CDR3 contains 14 residues. The germline V gene encodes CDR1 MDHEN and CDR2 SYDVKM. The CDR3 is CASSSTDRDSPLHF. The CDR3 nucleotides are TGTGCCAGCAGTTCCACGGACAGGGATTCACCCCTCCACTTT.

The V call is TRBV27, the J call TRBJ1-5, with 7 bases that match TRBD1. This CDR3 spans 17 amino acids. Trimming took 0 bases from V and 7 from J; bases not matched to a gene: 12. From germline, CDR1 is MNHEY and CDR2 SMNVEV (reference sequence). CDR3: CASSLSINRGESQPQHF. CDR3 in DNA: TGTGCCAGCAGTTTATCGATAAACAGGGGTGAATCCCAGCCCCAGCATTTT.

This chain connects TRBV5-4 to TRBJ2-1; 7 nucleotides agree with TRBD1. Germline-derived CDR1 and CDR2 are SGHNT and YYREEE (reference sequence). CDR3 size: 15 residues. Germline trimming cut 0 bases from V and 7 bases from J; bases unmatched to any gene: 7. In DNA, the CDR3 is TGTGCCAGCAGCTTGGGAGGGGGCGAGGGGAATGAGCAGTTCTTC. Encoded protein: CASSLGGGEGNEQFF.

This clone was picked up a small number of times. The V and J genes are TRBV5-1 and TRBJ1-2, with a tentative D call TRBD1 (5 bases). The germline V gene encodes CDR1 SGHRS and CDR2 YFSETQ. This CDR3 has 14 amino acids. The V gene lost 3 bases and the J gene lost 2 bases, with 11 bases spanning the gap. CDR3 sequence reads: CASSSYGGNYGYTF. The CDR3 DNA is TGCGCCAGCAGCTCCTACGGGGGGAACTATGGCTACACCTTC.

V usage is TRBV28 and J usage is TRBJ2-3; 12 bases map to TRBD2. V lost 10 bases to trimming and J lost 5 bases; unmatched junction nucleotides: 10. The germline CDR1 and CDR2 sequences are MDHEN and SYDVKM. The CDR3 loop spans 15 amino acids. The CDR3 DNA is TGTGCCACCATTACTAGCGGGAGGCTAAGAGATACGCAGTATTTT. It translates to CATITSGRLRDTQYF.

Comments on this clone: Other nucleotide sequences in the sample specify the same CDR3. This chain joins TRBV5-1 and TRBJ2-2, with D perhaps matching TRBD1 (5 bases). The germline gives CDR1 SGHRS, CDR2 YFSETQ. There are 14 residues in the CDR3. V lost 5 bases, J lost 1 base, and 9 bases lay in between. The CDR3 protein is CASSLTGNTGELFF. CDR3 nucleotides: TGCGCCAGCAGTCTTACAGGGAACACCGGGGAGCTGTTTTTT.

This clone was observed a few times. The V and J genes are TRBV9 and TRBJ1-4, with 7 nucleotides matching TRBD1. CDR3 size: 16 residues. Per germline, CDR1 SGDLS and CDR2 YYNGEE. The J segment lost 8 bases and the V segment lost 4 bases, leaving 14 bases of the junction unmatched. The CDR3 here is CASSIGTVRLGEKLFF. In DNA form, the CDR3 reads TGTGCCAGCAGCATCGGGACAGTCCGCCTTGGGGAAAAACTGTTTTTT.

Notes on this clone: The identical CDR3 is also encoded by other nucleotide sequences in the sample. The genes are TRBV5-4 and TRBJ1-2; D unresolved. This CDR3 comprises 13 residues. Germline CDR1 and CDR2: SGHNT and YYREEE (reference sequence). V lost 3 bases and J 2 bases, leaving 8 bases between the germline ends. CDR3: CASSSDSNYGYTF. The CDR3 bases are TGTGCCAGCAGCTCCGACTCCAACTATGGCTACACCTTC.

The chain couples TRBV3-1 (or the pseudogene TRBV3-2) to TRBJ1-1, with 7 bases matching TRBD1. V was clipped by 1 base and J by 5 bases; unmatched bases: 4. The CDR3 runs to 14 residues. Looked up from germline, CDR1 is LGHDT and CDR2 is YNNKEL (reference sequence). The CDR3 here is CASSQVRGVTEAFF. CDR3 bases: TGTGCCAGCAGCCAAGTCAGGGGGGTTACTGAAGCTTTCTTT.

J is TRBJ1-1 and V is TRBV9; D not resolved. The CDR3 is 14 amino acids. V dropped 2 bases and J dropped 1 base, with 9 bases sitting between them. Germline V CDR1 and CDR2: SGDLS, YYNGEE. For the CDR3, the DNA is TGTGCCAGCAGCGTGTGGAGAGGGAACACTGAAGCTTTCTTT. Its protein product is CASSVWRGNTEAFF.

The chain uses TRBV29-1 and TRBJ2-1; D possibly corresponds to TRBD2 (7 bases). The V end lost 0 bases, the J end lost 0 bases, and 12 bases lay between the germline ends. The germline CDR1 and CDR2 sequences are SQVTM and ANQGSEA. The CDR3 has 16 amino acids. This CDR3 reads CSVEEGGPGSYNEQFF. The CDR3 region has the DNA TGCAGCGTTGAAGAGGGGGGGCCCGGCTCCTACAATGAGCAGTTCTTC.